This T cell receptor (beta chain) was captured in a study of shared clonotypes between healthy human individuals (dated by TCRdb to 2019 to 2021). Notes on the research overall: The cohort included three men and a couple of women between 18 and 49 years of age. For each donor, CD4 naive and CD4 memory were each run on three plates, CD8 naive on two plates, and CD8 memory on one plate. To estimate repertoire size and how much clonotypes are shared between individuals, the study performed deep sequencing of blood TCR repertoires from a few healthy adults. Different laboratories and diverse techniques were used to prepare libraries and sequence TCR repertoires, to increase sequencing depth and limit assay-specific biases. Leukapheresis yielded between about 0.85 and 9.5 billion PBMCs per donor.

The research as a whole found: Sharing across four donors was observed for around 4.8% of naive CD4, 3% to 3.5% of naive CD8, around 2.5% of memory CD4, and around 0.42% of memory CD8 clonotypes. Higher generation probabilities were observed for clonotypes shared by all four sorted-subset donors than for non-shared clonotypes. Naive subsets generally had larger estimated clonotype richness than memory subsets. Pairwise subsampling led to the expectation that sequencing depth would affect the degree of clonotype sharing among donors. The genetic and exposure-history diversity represented was limited by the small number of donors. Only blood was sampled, and tissue TCR repertoires likely differ from those in blood. Incomplete sequencing was indicated by rarefaction of sorted-subset datasets, despite the large sequencing depth.

The donors were healthy, HIV-negative adults with no recently reported acute infections or vaccinations. Every donor was a Caucasian adult residing in Nashville, Tennessee, USA. CD4+ T cells were enriched by magnetic negative selection; naive cells were then positively selected on CD45RA, and the negative fraction formed the memory subset. After blood collection by leukapheresis, PBMCs were isolated using Ficoll-Histopaque density gradient centrifugation and then cryopreserved in the vapor phase of liquid nitrogen. Analytical flow cytometry was used to check the purity and quantity of every magnetically sorted T cell population. Genomic DNA was isolated from every sorted fraction and measured by UV absorbance on a Nanodrop 2000c. CDR3 length: 12 amino acids, cysteine to phenylalanine. Solely the CDR3 DNA is kept, with 36 bases framed from the first base. Trimming at the junction amounts to 0 bases on V and 7 bases on J, and the germline ends lie 6 bases apart. CDR1 and CDR2, looked up from the germline V gene, are MNHEY and SVGAGI.

For this clone: Its antigen is still unknown. Base-call qualities are not available, and no considerably larger clone is one nucleotide away.

TCR CDR3 regions were amplified from genomic DNA by multiplex PCR using the deep immunoSEQ assay. Extracted genomic DNA from each cell subset was spread evenly across all wells of several immunoSEQ 96-well plates, with each plate serving as a replicate. For sorted subsets, around 200 ng genomic DNA, equal to 25,000 to 35,000 T cell genomes, was loaded into each replicate PCR. Purified libraries were measured with a Qubit 3.0 fluorometer, size-checked on a Bioanalyzer 2100, and measured again with the KAPA Library Quantification kit. A separate single-read 150-cycle Illumina NextSeq 550 flow cell was used to sequence each immunoSEQ 96-well plate. Per the authors' processing: Because the immunoSEQ output held only junctional sequences and lacked quality scores, the filtering could not match the filtering applied to full-length reads. Sequences were annotated with PyIR, a Python wrapper for IgBLAST v1.9, and V/J genes and CDR3 were assigned using IMGT germline references. Any read was removed if the V/J assignment was weak (E-value above 1e-6), the CDR3 was missing, or the read contained stop codons, out-of-frame junctions, or ambiguous translated residues. V3J clonotypes were defined as sequences sharing the same inferred V gene, J gene, and CDR3 amino acid sequence. Percentage overlap between repertoires was computed as shared unique clonotypes divided by the size of the smaller repertoire. RTK rarefaction, the Chao1 estimator, and Recon v2.1 estimates of unobserved clonotypes were used to assess repertoire richness. Generation probabilities were computed with OLGA for all TCRbeta clonotypes obtained by the gDNA method from a handful of donors. Not all clones reach the TCRdb copy of this immuneACCESS table, which keeps in-frame sequences only. Checked studies attribute under half of the gap to unresolved V genes and leave the rest unexplained. V, J and clone size reflect that table, while D and trimming were determined from the DNA. The sample contains about 2 million clones, roughly 94% of them found a single time. The top ten constitute more than 0.1% of the sample.

This sequence originates from a man between 18 and 35 years old in good health. Sequencing was done on a sample of naive CD4+ T cells sorted from blood. The cell subset or site label here, explained by the study, means: CD45RA+ positively selected. The rearranged chain carries TRBV6-5 and TRBJ1-1; too little of a D gene remains to name it. The CDR3 region reads CASSYSGVEAFF. The sequence in DNA is TGTGCCAGCAGTTACTCTGGGGTTGAAGCTTTCTTT.